The present TCR beta chain was sequenced within a study of blood T cell repertoires in COVID-19. Germline loops: CDR1 KGHDR, CDR2 SFDVKD. J lost 3 bases, V lost 4 bases, and 6 bases had no gene match. The CDR3 spans 16 residues. Sequenced by immunoSEQ multiplex PCR; TCRdb stores in-frame clones only, minus some. The table has a few hundred thousand clones, more than 85% seen once. The sample comprised PBMCs or T cells enriched from blood (not recorded which). The TCR comes from a woman aged 40 to 50 who had been exposed to COVID-19. V and J are TRBV24-1 and TRBJ1-5; 9 bases agree with TRBD1. The CDR3 here is CATSEPDRGVNQPQHF. CDR3 coding DNA: TGTGCCACCAGTGAACCGGACAGGGGAGTCAATCAGCCCCAGCATTTT.